Shown below are 22 T cell receptor beta chains from a single sample sequenced in a study of immune cell composition in non-small cell lung cancer. The assay was immunoSEQ multiplex PCR, and TCRdb's table has in-frame clones only and misses some. The sample carries 13,000 to 15,000 clones, roughly 73% recorded once. The sequenced sample consisted of lung tumor tissue. Receptors were obtained from a human donor with non-small cell lung cancer.

The chain links TRBV6-5 to TRBJ1-1; 9 bases agree with TRBD1. Germline values: CDR1 MNHEY, CDR2 SVGAGI. CDR3 length: 15 residues. With 5 bases clipped from V and 1 base from J, the junction kept 5 bases outside the gene matches. In nucleotides, the CDR3 is TGTGCCAGCAGTCCACAGGGGGCAGGGAACACTGAAGCTTTCTTT. It specifies CASSPQGAGNTEAFF.

The chain combines TRBV19 with TRBJ1-2; no clear D. Germline CDR1 and CDR2: LNHDA and SQIVND (reference sequence). The CDR3 runs 13 residues. Trimming stripped 1 base from V and 1 base from J, with 4 bases between. The CDR3, as DNA: TGTGCCAGTAGTATAGCCTTTAACTATGGCTACACCTTC. Translated, it gives CASSIAFNYGYTF.

This chain uses TRBV6-5 with TRBJ1-2, with D possibly TRBD1 on 6 matching bases. Germline CDR1 is MNHEY and CDR2 is SVGAGI. V was shortened by 5 bases and J by 4 bases, with 17 bases between the two germline ends. CDR3 length equals 15 residues. CDR3 protein: CASSPPGHSGYGYTF. The CDR3 DNA follows: TGTGCCAGCAGTCCGCCGGGACATTCGGGCTATGGCTACACCTTC.

The chain combines TRBV9 with TRBJ2-5; TRBD2 agrees at 10 bases. The J segment lost 4 bases and the V segment lost 4 bases, leaving 13 bases of the junction unmatched. The CDR3 is 17 amino acids. Germline V gene lookup returns CDR1 SGDLS and CDR2 YYNGEE. As DNA, the CDR3 is TGTGCCAGCAGCTTTACAGCGGGGGGGCCGTACCCAGAGACCCAGTACTTC. Its protein is CASSFTAGGPYPETQYF.

J is TRBJ2-1 and V is TRBV19; 8 bases fit TRBD1. This CDR3 region has 13 residues. Per germline, CDR1 LNHDA and CDR2 SQIVND (reference sequence). V was pared by 6 bases and J by 8 bases, with 6 bases of the junction left unmatched. The chain's CDR3 is CASRKTGDDEQFF. The CDR3 region has the DNA TGTGCCAGTAGGAAGACAGGGGACGATGAGCAGTTCTTC.

The rearrangement links TRBV7-2 to TRBJ2-1; no clear D. V shed 0 bases and J shed 0 bases, with 6 bases lying between them. The CDR3 covers 15 residues. Per germline, CDR1 SGHTA and CDR2 FQGNSA. The CDR3 region is CASSLARSSYNEQFF. Written as DNA, the CDR3 is TGTGCCAGCAGCTTAGCGCGAAGCTCCTACAATGAGCAGTTCTTC.

The rearrangement uses TRBV7-9 and TRBJ2-2; 7 positions match TRBD2. Germline loops: CDR1 SEHNR, CDR2 FQNEAQ (reference sequence). V gave up 5 bases and J gave up 1 base; unmatched junction bases: 13. The CDR3 spans 18 residues. CDR3 sequence (DNA): TGTGCCAGCAGCCCCCCCAAGGGTCGGGGGGTGAACACCGGGGAGCTGTTTTTT. This translates into CASSPPKGRGVNTGELFF.

The chain is built from TRBV5-4 and TRBJ1-2; 8 bases fit TRBD1. The germline gives CDR1 SGHNT, CDR2 YYREEE (reference sequence). The V gene end was trimmed by 0 bases and the J gene end by 4 bases; junction bases not matched to a gene: 5. The CDR3 covers 15 residues. The CDR3 spells CASSLALGQGYGYTF. CDR3 DNA sequence: TGTGCCAGCAGCTTGGCCCTAGGACAGGGCTATGGCTACACCTTC.

The rearrangement links TRBV6-5 to TRBJ1-1, with 8 bases matching TRBD1. CDR3 length: 14 residues. Trimming cost V 10 bases and J 5 bases; bases outside gene matches: 12. Germline V gives CDR1 MNHEY, CDR2 SVGAGI. The CDR3 bases are TGTGCCACAATGGACAGGGTTCGAAAAACTGAAGCTTTCTTT. Translated, it gives CATMDRVRKTEAFF.

This clone is classed as medium-sized (0.01 to 0.1%). The genes are TRBV18 and TRBJ1-1; D gene uncertain. The germline gives CDR1 KGHSH, CDR2 LQKENI. This CDR3 spans 11 amino acids. V was cut by 3 bases and J by 6 bases, with 5 bases left in between. CDR3 sequence: CASSPGSEAFF. CDR3 in DNA: TGTGCCAGCTCACCCGGGTCTGAAGCTTTCTTT.

V gene TRBV27 combines with J gene TRBJ2-1; possibly TRBD2 for D (6 bases). The germline V gene has CDR1 MNHEY and CDR2 SMNVEV (reference sequence). The CDR3 covers 15 residues. Trimming took 2 bases from V and 3 from J, leaving 11 bases between them. The CDR3 reads CASSLGGNNYNEQFF. The CDR3 nucleotides are TGTGCCAGCAGTTTAGGCGGGAATAACTACAATGAGCAGTTCTTC.

A single count supports this clone. The rearrangement links TRBV4-2 to TRBJ2-1; no clear D gene. V was pared by 0 bases and J by 7 bases, with 13 bases between. CDR1 LGHNA and CDR2 YNFKEQ come from the germline V gene. This CDR3 region has 15 residues. The chain's CDR3 is CASSQDKNAGNEQFF. CDR3 DNA: TGTGCCAGCAGCCAAGATAAGAACGCCGGGAATGAGCAGTTCTTC.

V is TRBV27 and J is TRBJ2-1, with D tentatively TRBD1 (7 bases). Trimming left V 1 base short and J 4 bases short, with 20 bases between. Germline loops: CDR1 MNHEY, CDR2 SMNVEV (reference sequence). CDR3 length: 18 residues. CDR3 bases: TGTGCCAGCAGTTTATGGGGTGGAAAGGGGGCGGGGTACAATGAGCAGTTCTTC. Its translation: CASSLWGGKGAGYNEQFF.

Judged by abundance, this clone is medium-sized. The chain has TRBV9 and TRBJ1-6; TRBD1 matches at 7 bases. Germline CDR1 and CDR2: SGDLS and YYNGEE. The V and J ends lost 2 bases and 6 bases, in that order; junction bases with no gene match: 5. There are 15 residues in the CDR3. CDR3 sequence reads: CASSVTGDVNSPLHF. CDR3 DNA: TGTGCCAGCAGCGTTACAGGGGACGTTAATTCACCCCTCCACTTT.

This clone was recorded once. This chain uses TRBV7-8 with TRBJ2-5; a possible D gene is TRBD1 (6 bases). Germline CDR1 is SGHVS and CDR2 is FQNEAQ. This CDR3 region has 15 residues. Trimming stripped 1 base from V and 4 bases from J, with 13 bases between. The CDR3 DNA reads as TGTGCCAGCAGCTTAGAAGGACAGAAAGGAGAGACCCAGTACTTC. Protein sequence: CASSLEGQKGETQYF.

The rearrangement joins TRBV7-2 to TRBJ2-5, with 7 bases lining up with TRBD2. Trimming cost V 3 bases and J 2 bases; bases outside gene matches: 6. Germline CDR1 reads SGHTA; CDR2 reads FQGNSA. This CDR3 is built from 15 residues. Written as DNA, the CDR3 is TGTGCCAGCAGCTTGGTCTGGGGGGGGCAAGAGACCCAGTACTTC. This encodes CASSLVWGGQETQYF.

The chain is built from TRBV7-2 and TRBJ2-3, with a weak D call TRBD1 (6 bases). Between the trimmed V and J ends, which lost 5 bases and 6 bases, there was a span of 12 bases. The CDR3 spans 13 residues. Germline V CDR1 and CDR2: SGHTA, FQGNSA. This CDR3 reads CASSLDRTDTQYF. DNA of the CDR3: TGTGCCAGCAGCCTGGACAGAACCGATACGCAGTATTTT.

The V gene is TRBV29-1, the J gene TRBJ1-1; D is perhaps TRBD1 (5 bases). V was shortened by 3 bases and J by 0 bases, with 8 bases between the two germline ends. Germline CDR1 reads SQVTM; CDR2 reads ANQGSEA. The CDR3 covers 13 residues. DNA of the CDR3: TGCAGCGTTGAGCAGGGTTTGAACACTGAAGCTTTCTTT. It codes for CSVEQGLNTEAFF.

This chain uses TRBV30 with TRBJ1-5; D call uncertain. The CDR3 length is 13 residues. The ends were cut back, 8 bases at V and 0 bases at J, with 11 bases in the middle. Germline CDR1 reads GTSNPN; CDR2 reads SVGIG (reference sequence). CDR3 DNA sequence: TGTGCCGGCCGAGGCGGTAGCAATCAGCCCCAGCATTTT. Its translation: CAGRGGSNQPQHF.

The chain recombines TRBV5-1 with TRBJ2-7, with 11 bases that match TRBD2. The CDR3 spans 15 residues. Germline lookup yields CDR1 SGHRS and CDR2 YFSETQ. The V segment lost 4 bases and the J segment 4 bases; nucleotides outside the gene matches: 7. This chain's CDR3 is CASSRQGTSGYEQYF. CDR3 nucleotide sequence: TGCGCCAGCAGCCGCCAAGGGACTAGCGGATACGAGCAGTACTTC.

The chain carries TRBV2 and TRBJ1-5, with 12 bases matching TRBD1. Germline values: CDR1 SNHLY, CDR2 FYNNEI. J lost 1 base, V lost 6 bases, and 7 bases had no gene match. The CDR3 spans 17 residues. As DNA, the CDR3 is TGTGCCAGCAGCGAGGGACAGGGGGCGCGCAGCAATCAGCCCCAGCATTTT. This gives the protein CASSEGQGARSNQPQHF.

This clone was picked up one time. This chain joins TRBV27 and TRBJ2-3, with 11 positions matching TRBD2. The CDR3 is made up of 15 amino acids. V trimming: 6 bases; J trimming: 6 bases; junction bases outside the gene matches: 8. CDR1 MNHEY and CDR2 SMNVEV come from the germline V gene (reference sequence). The DNA of the CDR3 is TGTGCCAGCAGCAAGACTAGCGGGATAAGGGATACGCAGTATTTT. Its translation is CASSKTSGIRDTQYF.